Listed here are 12 T cell receptor beta chains from one sample, sequenced in a study of cytomegalovirus exposure and HLA in healthy donors. PCR amplification relied on 60 Vbeta primers (plus 13 Jbeta primers). TCRdb keeps only in-frame clones here, not all; method: immunoSEQ multiplex PCR. The sample has about 120,000 clones; around four fifths are singletons. The specimen sequenced was PBMCs. The receptors derive from a woman aged 40 to 50 in good health and CMV-seropositive.

This rearrangement joins TRBV4-2 to TRBJ2-3; D is perhaps TRBD1 (6 bases). The CDR3 covers 15 residues. Germline assignment: CDR1 LGHNA and CDR2 YNFKEQ. V lost 1 base and J lost 5, with 13 bases in between. CDR3 amino acids: CASSQVRGSQDTQYF. In DNA, the CDR3 is TGTGCCAGCAGCCAAGTTAGGGGGTCACAAGATACGCAGTATTTT.

J is TRBJ2-7 and V is TRBV6-1; D is undetermined. Trimming removed 10 bases from V and 7 bases from J, with 14 bases in between. The CDR3 runs 11 residues. Germline CDR1 reads MNHNS; CDR2 reads SASEGT. The CDR3 reads CATKRGTEQYF. The CDR3 DNA sequence: TGTGCCACGAAGCGAGGTACGGAGCAGTACTTC.

V gene TRBV5-1 combines with J gene TRBJ2-7, with 9 bases fitting TRBD1. Germline trimming cut 2 bases from V and 8 bases from J; bases unmatched to any gene: 11. Germline CDR1 is SGHRS and CDR2 is YFSETQ. The CDR3 has 15 amino acids. CDR3 region: CASSLQGALLEKQYF. CDR3 sequence (DNA): TGCGCCAGCAGCTTACAGGGGGCGCTTTTGGAGAAGCAGTACTTC.

The CDR3 region has the DNA TGTGCCAGCAGTGAAACGGCAGGGAATTGGGAAAAACTGTTTTTT. Translating it yields CASSETAGNWEKLFF. The V and J genes are TRBV2 and TRBJ1-4; D may be TRBD1 (5 bases). The CDR3 totals 15 residues. In germline, CDR1 is SNHLY, CDR2 FYNNEI. Trimming shortened V by 2 bases and J by 8 bases, and 15 bases separated the two germline ends.

The chain links TRBV14 to TRBJ2-7; 9 bases align to TRBD2. From germline, CDR1 is SGHDN and CDR2 FVKESK. The CDR3 has 14 amino acids. V was pared by 1 base and J by 6 bases, with 4 bases of the junction left unmatched. CDR3 in amino acids: CASSQVAGVSEQYF. The CDR3 DNA reads as TGTGCCAGCAGCCAAGTAGCGGGAGTCTCCGAGCAGTACTTC.

The chain joins TRBV4-2 to TRBJ2-7; D is perhaps TRBD2 (6 bases). Trimming pared 0 bases from V and 0 bases from J, leaving 12 bases between. Germline-derived CDR1 and CDR2 are LGHNA and YNFKEQ. This CDR3 has 16 residues. The CDR3 is CASSQESGTYSYEQYF. DNA of the CDR3: TGTGCCAGCAGCCAAGAGTCGGGGACTTACTCCTACGAGCAGTACTTC.

This clone was counted only a few times. The chain joins TRBV2 to TRBJ2-7; 9 bases fit TRBD2. CDR1 is SNHLY and CDR2 is FYNNEI in the germline V gene. The J segment lost 4 bases and the V segment lost 4 bases, leaving 17 bases of the junction unmatched. CDR3 length equals 18 residues. CDR3 sequence (DNA): TGTGCCAGCAGTGGCCTTTTCGCCAAGGTAGCGGGAGTTTACGAGCAGTACTTC. It specifies CASSGLFAKVAGVYEQYF.

The chain uses TRBV19 and TRBJ2-7, with TRBD1 matching over 11 bases. CDR1 is LNHDA, CDR2 SQIVND, per germline (reference sequence). Germline trimming cut 8 bases from V and 5 bases from J; bases unmatched to any gene: 8. This CDR3 is 14 amino acids long. The CDR3: CASSDRGLSDEQYF. For the CDR3, the DNA is TGTGCCAGTTCGGACAGGGGGCTTTCGGACGAGCAGTACTTC.

The rearrangement uses TRBV10-3 and TRBJ1-2, with D possibly TRBD1 on 6 matching bases. Between the trimmed V and J ends, which lost 11 bases and 3 bases, there was a span of 13 bases. The CDR3 length is 12 residues. Germline CDR1 reads ENHRY; CDR2 reads SYGVKD. The CDR3 spells CAVDQGHYGYTF. In DNA, the CDR3 is TGTGCCGTCGATCAGGGGCACTATGGCTACACCTTC.

This clone has just one count. This chain connects TRBV7-6 to TRBJ2-2; tentatively, D is TRBD2 (5 bases). CDR3 length equals 18 residues. CDR1 SGHVS and CDR2 FNYEAQ come from the germline V gene. Deletions cut 4 bases from V and 4 bases from J, with 22 bases between. The DNA for the CDR3 is TGTGCCAGCAGCTCGACCTCCACTAGAGGAGGTAGCACCGGGGAGCTGTTTTTT. Translated: CASSSTSTRGGSTGELFF.

The chain carries TRBV7-6 and TRBJ2-1; D gene ambiguous. Trimming stripped 0 bases from V and 3 bases from J, with 6 bases between. Germline values: CDR1 SGHVS, CDR2 FNYEAQ. This CDR3 has 14 residues. DNA for the CDR3: TGTGCCAGCAGCTTAGCGGCAGACTACAATGAGCAGTTCTTC. Translation gives CASSLAADYNEQFF.

This clone occurred once. This chain connects TRBV30 to TRBJ2-1, with D possibly being TRBD1 (6 bases). Germline values: CDR1 GTSNPN, CDR2 SVGIG (reference sequence). The germline V and J ends were trimmed by 4 bases and 2 bases, with 6 bases remaining between them. The CDR3 is made up of 12 amino acids. CDR3: CAWTGAYNEQFF. CDR3 DNA sequence: TGTGCCTGGACAGGGGCCTACAATGAGCAGTTCTTC.